These 5 T cell receptor beta chains share one sample of origin, sequenced in a study of T cell repertoires in cytomegalovirus infection. TCRdb recomputed calls from the reads with MiXCR, one row per CDR3 protein. The sample carries more than 400,000 distinct CDR3 sequences, about a quarter recorded once. Input material: PBMCs. The source of these receptors is a human donor in good health (CMV status not recorded). Some clones in this sample may be carry-over from other donors' samples.

This clonotype was detected once. The V call is TRBV7-8, the J call TRBJ2-7; 9 bases fit TRBD1. With V trimmed by 5 bases and J by 4 bases, 6 bases remained unmatched. Germline CDR1 is SGHVS and CDR2 is FQNEAQ. This CDR3 has 14 residues. DNA for the CDR3: TGTGCCAGCAGCGGGGGGACAGGGTCGTACGAGCAGTACGTC. Protein product: CASSGGTGSYEQYV.

This clonotype was counted at least ten times. In DNA, the CDR3 is TGTGCCAGCAGCTTAGGACCGGGGTCCTACTCTGGGGCCAACGTCCTGACTTTC. Residues: CASSLGPGSYSGANVLTF. The rearrangement joins TRBV7-2 to TRBJ2-6; D is possibly TRBD2 (5 bases). Deletions cut 1 base from V and 0 bases from J, with 13 bases between. CDR3 length: 18 residues. Germline CDR1 SGHTA, CDR2 FQGNSA.

This clonotype was found many times. The chain employs TRBV7-2 and TRBJ2-5; TRBD1 agrees at 7 bases. The germline CDR1 and CDR2 sequences are SGHTA and FQGNSA. Trimming took 5 bases from V and 5 from J; bases not matched to a gene: 14. The CDR3 spans 16 residues. DNA of the CDR3: TGTGCCAGCAGCCTTATAAAGGGACAGCCGGGGGAGACCCAGTACTTC. Protein product: CASSLIKGQPGETQYF.

Many counts were recorded for this clonotype. The gene calls are TRBV7-6 and TRBJ2-5; D unclear. V was shortened by 3 bases and J by 5 bases, with 7 bases between the two germline ends. The germline gives CDR1 SGHVS, CDR2 FNYEAQ. The CDR3 is 12 residues long. For the CDR3, the DNA is TGTGCCAGCAGCTTTTTGTCGGAGACCCAGTACTTC. Translating it yields CASSFLSETQYF. The full variable domain, in which reference TRBV7-6 and TRBJ2-5 provide the parts outside the CDR3, is GAGVSQSPRYKVTKRGQDVALRCDPISGHVSLYWYRQALGQGPEFLTYFNYEAQQDKSGLPNDRFSAERPEGSISTLTIQRTEQRDSAMYRCASSFLSETQYFGPGTRLLVL.

A few counts support this clonotype. The rearrangement uses TRBV11-3 and TRBJ1-2; D not certain. The CDR3 runs to 13 residues. Germline CDR1 SGHNT, CDR2 YENEEA. V lost 4 bases, J lost 6 bases, and 12 bases lay in between. The CDR3 protein is CASSSRWRDGYTF. The CDR3 region has the DNA TGTGCCAGCAGCTCCCGGTGGAGGGATGGCTACACCTTC.